This T cell receptor (beta chain) derives from a study of blood T cell repertoires in COVID-19. Overall study context: Sites in the United States, Italy and Spain provided acute and convalescent COVID-19 samples. Sources were T cells, B-cell-depleted T cells, or PBMCs; the material itself was cDNA or gDNA.

Original data processing: Estimates of nucleated cell counts were drawn from the amplification of reference gene primers. Sequencing used immunoSEQ multiplex PCR; TCRdb keeps in-frame clones, though not all of them. The D gene and trimming were derived from the DNA, and the V and J assignments and clone size from that table. This table holds tens of thousands of clones, 85% found once. The trim removed 8 bases at V and 7 bases at J, leaving 13 bases unmatched. This CDR3 has 16 residues. Germline CDR1 reads ENHRY; CDR2 reads SYGVKD. Material: peripheral blood. This TCR derives from a man at least 80 years old with acute or convalescent COVID-19. This rearrangement joins TRBV10-3 to TRBJ1-6; 8 bases match TRBD1. The CDR3 DNA reads as TGTGCCATCGGACAGGGTTCAGGGTTCGAGAATTCACCCCTCCACTTT. Residues: CAIGQGSGFENSPLHF.